This TCR beta chain is drawn from a study of somatic mutations in cytotoxic T cells in rheumatoid arthritis (dated by TCRdb to about 2017). Turning to the overall study: Right after diagnosis and prior to the start of any treatment, about 29 ml EDTA of peripheral blood was drawn from patients. A FACSAria II or Sony SH800 was used to flow-sort some V beta antibody-stained T-cell populations at nearly 100% purity, and TCRB sequencing was also done on sorted V beta1+ cells. TCRB deep sequencing was performed for 65 rheumatoid arthritis patients and about 20 healthy controls. Patients and controls did not essentially differ in median age, which was nearly identical between the groups. The study asked whether expanded CD8+ T-cell clones in newly diagnosed, untreated rheumatoid arthritis carry somatic mutations, and used TCRB deep sequencing to characterize clonality.

V loses 1 base of germline sequence and J loses 3 bases, and the interval between the two ends is 6 bases. The CDR3 runs 13 amino acids, cysteine and phenylalanine included. Of all the DNA, just the CDR3 is kept, 39 bases in frame from base 1. CDR1 and CDR2, per the germline V gene, are SGHDN and FVKESK. CD4+ and CD8+ cells were isolated by positive magnetic bead selection on an AutoMACS, and purity was checked by flow cytometry. After a first flow cytometry screen using a TCR V beta antibody panel, clonal expansions were characterized through TCRB deep sequencing of sorted CD8+ fractions. Ficoll-Paque PLUS density gradient separation was used to isolate peripheral blood mononuclear cells. DNA from CD4-enriched, CD8-enriched or PBMC samples was extracted using Nucleospin Tissue or Tissue XS kits and then quantified on a Qubit 2.0 fluorometer. Broader findings and caveats from the paper: An increase of CD8+ clonality with age was seen in patients (Spearman r ~ 0.46) but not in healthy controls. The largest CD8+ clone made up more than 20% of CD8+ cells in about an eighth of the roughly 60 patients, and blood and synovial fluid shared several identical CD8+ TCRB sequences. Rheumatoid arthritis patients and age-matched healthy controls did not significantly differ in CD8+ T-cell clonality. The finding that TRBV07 was slightly underrepresented in patients was left unadjusted for multiple comparisons. Viral specificity could not be ruled out by absence from virus-specific databases, and the antigen targets of the expanded CD8+ clones remained unknown.

A remark on this clone: Its cognate antigen has yet to be identified. No base qualities exist here, and no much larger clone lies one base off it.

Genomic DNA underwent TCRB CDR3 sequencing using the immunoSEQ assay. The study's processing was this. When patient CD8+ clones exceeding 1% were checked against published virus-specific TCRB sequences, only a few matched. The analyses included only productive TCRB rearrangements. Clonality was calculated as a Shannon entropy-based productive clonality index, and a clone was defined by a unique TCRB CDR3 sequence. Repertoire overlap for a pair of samples was computed from each clone's template counts relative to total templates per sample. V-gene usage from TCRB sequencing and V-gene usage measured by flow cytometry were correlated (Spearman r of over 0.6). TCRdb re-hosts the immuneACCESS table, in-frame sequences only. Its copies lack some clones; in the studies checked, an unresolved V gene accounts for under half of them, and the cause for the rest is not known. The V and J calls and clone size come from that table; D and trimming were worked out from the DNA. The sample records over 15,000 clones, over 65% of which are singletons. The top ten hold 4.8% of the sample.

The rearranged segments are TRBV14 and TRBJ1-1; no confident D gene assignment can be made. The TCR comes from an adult with rheumatoid arthritis. The sequenced sample consisted of CD8+ T cells sorted from blood. The CDR3 is CASSQVSHTEAFF. The nucleotides read TGTGCCAGCAGCCAAGTGAGCCACACTGAAGCTTTCTTT.